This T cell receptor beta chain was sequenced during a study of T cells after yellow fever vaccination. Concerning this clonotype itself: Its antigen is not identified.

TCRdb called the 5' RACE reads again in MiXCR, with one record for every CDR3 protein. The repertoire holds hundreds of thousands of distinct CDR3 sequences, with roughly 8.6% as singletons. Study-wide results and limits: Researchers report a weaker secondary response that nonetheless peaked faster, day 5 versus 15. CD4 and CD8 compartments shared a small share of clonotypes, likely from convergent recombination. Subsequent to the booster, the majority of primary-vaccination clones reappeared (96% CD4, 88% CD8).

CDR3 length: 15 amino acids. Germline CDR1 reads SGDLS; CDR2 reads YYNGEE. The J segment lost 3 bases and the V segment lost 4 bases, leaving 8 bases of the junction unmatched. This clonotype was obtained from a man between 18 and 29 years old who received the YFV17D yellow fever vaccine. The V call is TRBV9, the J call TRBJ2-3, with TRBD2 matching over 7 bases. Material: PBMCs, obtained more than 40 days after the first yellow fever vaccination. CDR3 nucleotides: TGTGCCAGCAGCTCGGGGGGTACCGCGACAGATACGCAGTATTTT. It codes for CASSSGGTATDTQYF.